Following are 29 T cell receptor beta chains from one sample sequenced in a study of CD8 T cell repertoires and HIV-1 epitope variants (dated by TCRdb to between 2020 and 2021). Antigens of these TCRs are unknown. The library relied on the immunoSEQ multiplex PCR assay. TCRdb retrieved this table from immuneACCESS and kept in-frame rearrangements only. Not all clones are present; in checked studies, unresolved V genes account for under half, and no reason is known for the remainder. The sample includes approximately 5,400 clones, with 65% to 80% observed a single time. Roughly 43% of the sample lies in the top ten. Source material: cultured CD8+ T cells derived from PBMCs. The receptors derive from a male donor with HIV.

This clone was recorded once. V and J are TRBV5-1 and TRBJ2-5, with D possibly matching TRBD1 (5 bases). The end of the DNA fits TRBJ2-7 better, so the J call may be wrong. The length of the CDR3 is 12 residues. The germline gives CDR1 SGHRS, CDR2 YFSETQ. The CDR3 coding sequence is TGCGCCAGCGAAGGGGATTCCTACGAGCAGTACTTC. The encoded protein is CASEGDSYEQYF.

This clone has only a few counts. The gene calls are TRBV7-3 and TRBJ1-6; 10 nucleotides agree with TRBD1. CDR1 SGHTA and CDR2 FQGTGA come from the germline V gene. J lost 9 bases, V lost 6 bases, and 5 bases had no gene match. The CDR3 is made up of 14 amino acids. The CDR3 spells CASSPTGGSSPLHF. In DNA, the CDR3 is TGTGCCAGCAGTCCGACAGGGGGCAGTTCACCCCTCCACTTT.

In this sample, this clone turned up a few times. The V call is TRBV7-6, the J call TRBJ2-7, with TRBD1 identical over 7 bases. The germline gives CDR1 SGHVS, CDR2 FNYEAQ. V lost 3 bases and J lost 7; bases outside the gene matches: 9. The CDR3 has 14 residues. The CDR3, as DNA: TGTGCCAGCAGCTTGGGACAGTACCTTCGTGAGCAGTACTTC. Amino acid sequence: CASSLGQYLREQYF.

This chain connects TRBV7-9 to TRBJ2-3; unclear D gene. There are 15 residues in the CDR3. Trimming removed 1 base from V and 1 base from J, with 9 bases in between. The V gene's germline CDR1 is SEHNR and CDR2 FQNEAQ (reference sequence). The CDR3 DNA follows: TGTGCCAGCAGCTTAGTTGAGCAGCGCACAGATACGCAGTATTTT. Its protein is CASSLVEQRTDTQYF.

This sequence joins TRBV4-1 and TRBJ2-1, with TRBD2 identical over 10 bases. The J segment lost 12 bases and the V segment lost 1 base, leaving 6 bases of the junction unmatched. Per germline, CDR1 MGHRA and CDR2 YSYEKL. The CDR3 is 14 residues long. The CDR3 sequence is CASSQVSAGGLQFF. Here the CDR3 DNA reads TGCGCCAGCAGCCAAGTTTCAGCGGGAGGGTTGCAGTTCTTC.

V is TRBV9 and J is TRBJ2-1; 14 bases fit TRBD2. The V and J ends lost 4 bases and 9 bases, in that order; junction bases with no gene match: 6. The CDR3 is 15 amino acids. From germline, CDR1 is SGDLS and CDR2 YYNGEE. CDR3 in DNA: TGTGCCAGCAGCCTAGGGACTAGCGGGGGTGGTGAGCAGTTCTTC. It translates to CASSLGTSGGGEQFF.

The V and J genes are TRBV18 and TRBJ1-1, with D unresolved. The ends were cut back, 5 bases at V and 1 base at J, with 11 bases in the middle. The germline gives CDR1 KGHSH, CDR2 LQKENI. The CDR3 spans 14 residues. The CDR3 is CASSSGVPNTEAFF. CDR3 nucleotide sequence: TGTGCCAGCTCATCAGGAGTTCCGAACACTGAAGCTTTCTTT. The entire variable domain, with the rest obtained from reference TRBV18 and TRBJ1-1, is as follows: NAGVMQNPRHLVRRRGQEARLRCSPMKGHSHVYWYRQLPEEGLKFMVYLQKENIIDESGMPKERFSAEFPKEGPSILRIQQVVRGDSAAYFCASSSGVPNTEAFFGQGTRLTVV.

The V and J genes are TRBV27 and TRBJ2-3; TRBD1 agrees at 10 bases. This CDR3 is 16 amino acids long. Trimming at V came to 3 bases and at J to 0 bases, leaving 3 bases not matched to a gene. Germline lookup yields CDR1 MNHEY and CDR2 SMNVEV (reference sequence). CDR3 nucleotide sequence: TGTGCCAGCAGTTTCGGGACAGGGGATAGCACAGATACGCAGTATTTT. Protein product: CASSFGTGDSTDTQYF.

This chain links TRBV28 with TRBJ1-1; tentatively, D is TRBD1 (5 bases). The length of the CDR3 is 13 residues. V gave up 3 bases and J gave up 4 bases, with 9 bases separating them. The V gene's germline CDR1 is MDHEN and CDR2 SYDVKM. CDR3 protein: CASSLGRRTEAFF. CDR3 nucleotide sequence: TGTGCCAGCAGTTTGGGACGGCGCACTGAAGCTTTCTTT.

V and J are TRBV10-3 and TRBJ1-1, with a possible D match to TRBD1 (6 bases). The V end was cut by 4 bases, the J end by 5 bases, with 17 bases between. Germline CDR1 reads ENHRY; CDR2 reads SYGVKD. This CDR3 region has 15 residues. The CDR3 spells CAISGEEGGGTEAFF. In DNA, the CDR3 is TGTGCCATCAGTGGGGAAGAGGGGGGTGGGACTGAAGCTTTCTTT.

In this sample, this clone turned up once. The CDR3 here is CASSYRAGEDEKLFF. For the CDR3, the DNA is TGTGCCAGCAGTTACAGGGCAGGGGAAGACGAAAAACTGTTTTTT. V is TRBV6-5 and J is TRBJ1-4; TRBD1 might be the D (6 bases). Germline V lookup: CDR1 MNHEY, CDR2 SVGAGI. The length of the CDR3 is 15 residues. V shed 2 bases and J shed 8 bases, with 15 bases lying between them.

This clone has a handful of counts. The J gene is TRBJ2-2, the V gene TRBV10-3; D remains ambiguous. Looked up from germline, CDR1 is ENHRY and CDR2 is SYGVKD. CDR3 size: 15 residues. V gave up 3 bases and J gave up 5 bases, with 13 bases separating them. The CDR3 region is CAISENLGVTGELFF. The DNA for the CDR3 is TGTGCCATCAGTGAAAATCTAGGCGTTACCGGGGAGCTGTTTTTT.

V usage is TRBV27 and J usage is TRBJ2-4; 14 bases match TRBD2. This CDR3 comprises 14 residues. Per the germline V gene, CDR1 is MNHEY and CDR2 is SMNVEV (reference sequence). V shed 2 bases and J 12 bases; nucleotides not matched to a gene: 3. DNA for the CDR3: TGTGCCAGCAGTTTAGGGACTAGCGGGAGTAATCAGTACTTC. It translates to CASSLGTSGSNQYF.

The V gene is TRBV27, the J gene TRBJ2-1, with a tentative D call TRBD2 (6 bases). The germline gives CDR1 MNHEY, CDR2 SMNVEV (reference sequence). This CDR3 is 13 amino acids long. V was cut by 3 bases and J by 6 bases, with 9 bases left in between. DNA of the CDR3: TGTGCCAGCAGTTTGACTAGTACCAATGAGCAGTTCTTC. Its protein product is CASSLTSTNEQFF.

The genes are TRBV11-2 and TRBJ2-7; no clear D. The CDR3 runs to 13 residues. Germline lookup yields CDR1 SGHAT and CDR2 FQNNGV. V lost 1 base and J 2 bases, leaving 6 bases between the germline ends. CDR3 nucleotides: TGTGCCAGCAGCTTAGGGCAGACCTACGAGCAGTACTTC. Its protein product is CASSLGQTYEQYF.

The genes are TRBV28 and TRBJ2-3; 10 positions agree with TRBD2. Germline CDR1 reads MDHEN; CDR2 reads SYDVKM. This CDR3 spans 15 amino acids. Trimming at V came to 4 bases and at J to 10 bases, leaving 11 bases not matched to a gene. CDR3 nucleotides: TGTGCCAGCAGTTCGGGGCTAGCGGGGGTATGGGCGCAGTATTTT. Encoded protein: CASSSGLAGVWAQYF.

The chain carries TRBV4-1 and TRBJ2-7; D not certain. With 1 base removed from V and 2 bases from J, the gap between germline ends came to 6 bases. The CDR3 is 13 amino acids. The germline gives CDR1 MGHRA, CDR2 YSYEKL. The CDR3 DNA is TGCGCCAGCAGCCAAGGAGAAACCTACGAGCAGTACTTC. As protein: CASSQGETYEQYF.

The chain is built from TRBV10-1 and TRBJ2-2; the match to TRBD1 covers 10 bases. Trimming at V came to 0 bases and at J to 3 bases, leaving 4 bases not matched to a gene. Looked up from germline, CDR1 is WNHNN and CDR2 is SYGVQD (reference sequence). The CDR3 extends over 17 amino acids. CDR3 region: CASSESRTGGDTGELFF. The DNA of the CDR3 is TGCGCCAGCAGTGAGTCCAGGACAGGGGGGGACACCGGGGAGCTGTTTTTT.

There are a few counts of this clone. The CDR3 loop reads CASSLVAGTDTQYF. Here the CDR3 DNA reads TGTGCCAGCAGCTTAGTGGCGGGCACAGATACGCAGTATTTT. This chain uses TRBV7-9 with TRBJ2-3; D is unclear. V lost 1 base, J lost 1 base, and 6 bases lay in between. This CDR3 is built from 14 residues. CDR1 is SEHNR and CDR2 is FQNEAQ in the germline V gene (reference sequence).

The CDR3 DNA is TGTGCCAGCAGTTTATCGTCCCGGAATGAAGCTTTCTTT. The encoded protein is CASSLSSRNEAFF. The genes are TRBV27 and TRBJ1-1; D call uncertain. V was cut by 0 bases and J by 7 bases, with 9 bases left in between. Germline V lookup: CDR1 MNHEY, CDR2 SMNVEV (reference sequence). CDR3 length equals 13 residues.

This clone was detected only a few times. This rearrangement joins TRBV7-9 to TRBJ1-2, with 7 bases fitting TRBD1. After removal of 1 base from V and 4 bases from J, the junction contained 3 bases not matched to a gene. Per the germline V gene, CDR1 is SEHNR and CDR2 is FQNEAQ (reference sequence). The CDR3 sequence is 14 residues long. CDR3 sequence: CASSLVDRAYGYTF. CDR3 sequence (DNA): TGTGCCAGCAGCTTAGTCGACAGGGCCTATGGCTACACCTTC.

The chain carries TRBV9 and TRBJ2-3, with TRBD1 matching 7 bases. This CDR3 spans 14 amino acids. CDR1 and CDR2 from the germline V gene are SGDLS and YYNGEE. Trimming took 6 bases from V and 0 from J; bases not matched to a gene: 4. The CDR3 loop is CASKGTASTDTQYF. CDR3 nucleotides: TGTGCCAGCAAGGGGACAGCGAGCACAGATACGCAGTATTTT.

The sample holds a few counts of this clone. This chain uses TRBV19 with TRBJ2-1; perhaps D is TRBD1 or TRBD2 (5 bases each). In germline, CDR1 is LNHDA, CDR2 SQIVND (reference sequence). This CDR3 contains 16 residues. V was pared by 5 bases and J by 4 bases, with 18 bases between. Written as DNA, the CDR3 is TGTGCCAGTAGTGCAGCCTGGGGCGGGCGTTACAATGAGCAGTTCTTC. Translated, it gives CASSAAWGGRYNEQFF.

The chain uses TRBV28 and TRBJ1-2; D gene ambiguous. V lost 6 bases, J lost 9 bases, and 14 bases lay in between. This CDR3 spans 12 amino acids. CDR1 and CDR2 (germline): MDHEN, SYDVKM. The CDR3 coding sequence is TGTGCCAGCAGGCGGACGGAGCAAAGCTACACCTTC. Encoded protein: CASRRTEQSYTF.

The V and J genes are TRBV10-2 and TRBJ2-7; TRBD2 might be the D (6 bases). The V and J ends lost 6 bases and 2 bases respectively, with 20 bases between them. The CDR3 covers 16 residues. Germline CDR1 reads WSHSY; CDR2 reads SAAADI. CDR3 coding DNA: TGCGCCAGCAGGGGGGGATGGGGCAAGGGTACCTACGAGCAGTACTTC. This sequence encodes CASRGGWGKGTYEQYF.

This rearrangement joins TRBV19 to TRBJ1-2; D is ambiguous. Germline V CDR1 and CDR2: LNHDA, SQIVND (reference sequence). The CDR3 has 13 amino acids. V shed 4 bases and J shed 1 base, with 7 bases lying between them. The CDR3 sequence is CASSTVYNYGYTF. The CDR3 nucleotides read TGTGCCAGTAGTACAGTCTATAACTATGGCTACACCTTC.

Only one count was recorded for this clone. The V and J genes are TRBV29-1 and TRBJ2-7; D unresolved. The length of the CDR3 is 15 residues. V shed 2 bases and J shed 3 bases, with 17 bases lying between them. In germline, CDR1 is SQVTM, CDR2 ANQGSEA. In DNA form, the CDR3 reads TGCAGCGTTGAAATCCCCGGTACGTTCGACTACGAGCAGTACTTC. This gives the protein CSVEIPGTFDYEQYF.

The chain couples TRBV4-1 to TRBJ2-3; maybe TRBD1 (6 bases). V lost 6 bases and J 6 bases, leaving 19 bases between the germline ends. The CDR3 runs 15 residues. CDR1 is MGHRA and CDR2 is YSYEKL in the germline V gene. CDR3 amino acids: CASRGSGAGLDTQYF. The CDR3 DNA reads as TGCGCCAGCAGAGGGTCAGGGGCAGGTTTGGATACGCAGTATTTT.

The table lists this clone with a few counts. This sequence joins TRBV28 and TRBJ2-7; D is unclear. Trimming cost V 5 bases and J 2 bases, with 10 bases left between them. The CDR3 is made up of 13 amino acids. Per germline, CDR1 MDHEN and CDR2 SYDVKM. CDR3 DNA sequence: TGTGCCAGCAGTCAGCAGCCCACCTACGAGCAGTACTTC. This sequence encodes CASSQQPTYEQYF.